This entry lists 3 T cell receptor beta chains sequenced from one sample in a study of PD-1 blockade in classical Hodgkin lymphoma. Time point specified: newly diagnosed, previously untreated cHL patient sample. This table comes from immunoSEQ multiplex PCR, and its TCRdb copy is limited to in-frame clones, with some not included. This sample yields approximately 17,000 clones, of which around 90% are seen a single time; about 7.1% belongs to the top ten. Sequenced material: peripheral blood mononuclear cells (PBMCs). These receptor sequences come from a human donor with classical Hodgkin lymphoma.

The V gene is TRBV6-6, the J gene TRBJ1-1; perhaps TRBD1 as D (5 bases). From germline, CDR1 is MNHNY and CDR2 SVGAGI (reference sequence). The CDR3 is 12 amino acids. The V gene lost 4 bases and the J gene lost 7 bases, with 10 bases spanning the gap. CDR3 in DNA: TGTGCCAGCAGTTTAGACAGAGATGAAGCTTTCTTT. Translation: CASSLDRDEAFF.

V is TRBV6-4 and J is TRBJ1-2; D gene uncertain. The V and J ends lost 2 bases and 2 bases respectively, with 12 bases between them. The CDR3 sequence is 15 residues long. CDR1 MRHNA and CDR2 SNTAGT come from the germline V gene. CDR3 amino acids: CASSDEPRFNYGYTF. The CDR3 nucleotides read TGTGCCAGCAGTGACGAACCCAGATTCAACTATGGCTACACCTTC.

V usage is TRBV10-3 and J usage is TRBJ2-3; either TRBD1 or TRBD2 may fit D (6 bases each). The CDR3 covers 18 residues. The V gene lost 9 bases and the J gene lost 2 bases, with 27 bases spanning the gap. Germline V gene sequence: CDR1 ENHRY, CDR2 SYGVKD. Here the CDR3 reads CAIRGTTGPIGHTDTQYF. The CDR3 region has the DNA TGTGCCATTCGCGGGACCACAGGGCCGATTGGGCACACAGATACGCAGTATTTT.